The TCR beta chain under discussion was sequenced for a study of T-cell reconstitution after alpha-beta-depleted transplantation in children. V was cut by 4 bases and J by 0 bases, with 9 bases left in between. CDR3 length: 13 amino acids. Germline V CDR1 and CDR2: SQVTM, ANQGSEA. The TCRbeta library was prepared with unique molecular identifiers. TCRdb passed the PCR reads through MiXCR, listing each CDR3 protein once. Of hundreds of thousands of distinct CDR3 sequences in the sample, approximately 30% are singletons; the top ten hold 2% to 3%. The table lists this clonotype with a few counts. Source: PBMCs from the stem cell graft donor, taken from the stem cell graft. This chain links TRBV29-1 with TRBJ1-2, with D perhaps TRBD1 (5 bases). This sequence originates from a human donor who donated a stem cell graft to a child with aplastic anemia. The CDR3 here is CSVVQGANYGYTF. In nucleotides, the CDR3 is TGCAGCGTTGTGCAGGGTGCTAACTATGGCTACACCTTC. Using reference TRBV29-1 and TRBJ1-2 for the parts outside the CDR3, the full variable domain is SAVISQKPSRDICQRGTSLTIQCQVDSQVTMMFWYRQQPGQSLTLIATANQGSEATYESGFVIDKFPISRPNLTFSTLTVSNMSPEDSSIYLCSVVQGANYGYTFGSGTRLTVV.